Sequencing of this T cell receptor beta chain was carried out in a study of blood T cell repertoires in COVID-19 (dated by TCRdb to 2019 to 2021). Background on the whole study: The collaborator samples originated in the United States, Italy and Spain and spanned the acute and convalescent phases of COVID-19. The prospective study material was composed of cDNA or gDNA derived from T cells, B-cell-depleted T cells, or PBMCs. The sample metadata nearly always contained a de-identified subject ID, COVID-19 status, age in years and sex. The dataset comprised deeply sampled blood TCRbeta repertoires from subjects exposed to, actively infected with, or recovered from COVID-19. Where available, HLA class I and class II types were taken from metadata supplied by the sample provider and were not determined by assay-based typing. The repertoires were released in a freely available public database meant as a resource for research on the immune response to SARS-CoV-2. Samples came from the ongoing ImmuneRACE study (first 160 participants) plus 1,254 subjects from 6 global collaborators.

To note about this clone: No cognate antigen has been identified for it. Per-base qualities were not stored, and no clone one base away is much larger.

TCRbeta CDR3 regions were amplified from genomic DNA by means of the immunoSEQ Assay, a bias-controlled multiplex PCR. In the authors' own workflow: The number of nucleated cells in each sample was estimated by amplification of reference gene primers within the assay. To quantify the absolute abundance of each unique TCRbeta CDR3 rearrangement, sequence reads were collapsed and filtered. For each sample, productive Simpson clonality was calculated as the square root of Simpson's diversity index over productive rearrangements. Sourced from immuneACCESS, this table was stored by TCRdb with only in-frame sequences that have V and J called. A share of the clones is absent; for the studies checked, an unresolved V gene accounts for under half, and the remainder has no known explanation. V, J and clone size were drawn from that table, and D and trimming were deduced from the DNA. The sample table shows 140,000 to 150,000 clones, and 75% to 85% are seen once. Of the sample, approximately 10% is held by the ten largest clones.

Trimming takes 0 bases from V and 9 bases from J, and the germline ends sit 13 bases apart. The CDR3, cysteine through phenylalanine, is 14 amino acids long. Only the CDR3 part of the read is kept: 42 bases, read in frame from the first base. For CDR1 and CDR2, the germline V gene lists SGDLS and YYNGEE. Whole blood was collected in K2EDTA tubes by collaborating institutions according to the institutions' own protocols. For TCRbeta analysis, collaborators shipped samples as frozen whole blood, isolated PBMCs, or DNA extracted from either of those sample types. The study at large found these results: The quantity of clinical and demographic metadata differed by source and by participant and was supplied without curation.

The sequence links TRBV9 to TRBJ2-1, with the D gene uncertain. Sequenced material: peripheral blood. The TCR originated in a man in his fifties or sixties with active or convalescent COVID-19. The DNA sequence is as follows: TGTGCCAGCAGCGTAGGGCGGTACGGTGGTGAGCAGTTCTTC. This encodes CASSVGRYGGEQFF.